A single sample is the source of the 22 T cell receptor beta chains below, sequenced in a study of radiotherapy plus CTLA-4 blockade in lung cancer. Repertoires were generated with immunoSEQ multiplex PCR, while TCRdb's copy carries only in-frame clones and drops some. Of roughly 120,000 clones listed, roughly 74% are singletons. Here the sequenced sample was peripheral blood, taken from a patient treated with radiotherapy plus ipilimumab. The source is a human donor with non-small cell lung cancer who had a partial response to radiotherapy plus ipilimumab.

CDR3 region: CASSPGAFAEAFF. Here the CDR3 DNA reads TGTGCCAGCTCACCAGGGGCCTTCGCTGAAGCTTTCTTT. This chain uses TRBV18 with TRBJ1-1, with D perhaps matching TRBD1 (5 bases). The CDR3 runs 13 residues. Germline CDR1 KGHSH, CDR2 LQKENI. V was shortened by 2 bases and J by 6 bases, with 10 bases between the two germline ends.

This clone has a single count. This chain connects TRBV30 to TRBJ2-3, with 12 bases matching TRBD2. Germline V gene data show CDR1 as GTSNPN and CDR2 as SVGIG (reference sequence). The CDR3 is 15 amino acids. Unmatched junction bases numbered 2, after V lost 1 base and J lost 3 bases. The CDR3 region is CAWSALAGGTDTQYF. The CDR3 bases are TGTGCCTGGAGTGCACTAGCGGGAGGTACAGATACGCAGTATTTT.

The chain links TRBV4-1 to TRBJ2-3, with TRBD2 identical over 7 bases. J lost 1 base, V lost 1 base, and 5 bases had no gene match. Germline CDR1 is MGHRA and CDR2 is YSYEKL. This CDR3 is 16 amino acids long. The chain's CDR3 is CASSQVSSGGTDTQYF. The CDR3 coding sequence is TGCGCCAGCAGCCAAGTGTCTAGCGGAGGCACAGATACGCAGTATTTT.

The V call is TRBV19, the J call TRBJ1-1; no clear D gene. Trimming removed 7 bases at V and 6 bases at J, with 15 bases between. The CDR3 has 13 amino acids. Germline V lookup: CDR1 LNHDA, CDR2 SQIVND (reference sequence). In DNA form, the CDR3 reads TGTGCCAGTATGGAGAGGGTTAGGGCTGAAGCTTTCTTT. Translated: CASMERVRAEAFF. Combining the CDR3 with reference TRBV19 and TRBJ1-1 gives the whole variable domain DGGITQSPKYLFRKEGQNVTLSCEQNLNHDAMYWYRQDPGQGLRLIYYSQIVNDFQKGDIAEGYSVSREKKESFPLTVTSAQKNPTAFYLCASMERVRAEAFFGQGTRLTVV.

The chain has TRBV14 and TRBJ2-1, with 16 bases aligning to TRBD2. The CDR3 has 15 amino acids. The J segment lost 9 bases and the V segment lost 4 bases, leaving 3 bases of the junction unmatched. Germline lookup yields CDR1 SGHDN and CDR2 FVKESK. CDR3 DNA: TGTGCCAGCAGCCCGGGACTAGCGGGAGGGACTGAGCAGTTCTTC. Its translation is CASSPGLAGGTEQFF.

This chain uses TRBV10-1 with TRBJ2-1; a weak D match, TRBD2 (6 bases). The CDR3 consists of 14 residues. V was cut by 5 bases and J by 7 bases, with 15 bases left in between. Germline V gene data show CDR1 as WNHNN and CDR2 as SYGVQD (reference sequence). The CDR3 protein is CASSLEGGVNEQFF. The CDR3 nucleotides are TGCGCCAGCAGTTTGGAGGGAGGTGTAAATGAGCAGTTCTTC.

This chain links TRBV7-9 with TRBJ2-7, with TRBD2 identical over 7 bases. The CDR3 totals 15 residues. Germline loops: CDR1 SEHNR, CDR2 FQNEAQ (reference sequence). V dropped 3 bases and J dropped 4; count of bases not matched to a gene: 9. DNA for the CDR3: TGTGCCAGCAGCTTCGGGGGAGGGCGGGGGTACGAGCAGTACGTC. Translation: CASSFGGGRGYEQYV.

V and J are TRBV4-3 and TRBJ1-2; the D gene is possibly TRBD1 (5 bases). Trimming took off 4 bases at V and 4 bases at J, with 10 bases between the two ends. The germline CDR1 and CDR2 sequences are LGHNA and YSLEER. The CDR3 length is 13 residues. CDR3: CASSPGGTYGYTF. The CDR3 coding sequence is TGCGCCAGCAGCCCCGGGGGTACCTATGGCTACACCTTC.

This clone occurred a few times. The rearrangement joins TRBV5-1 to TRBJ2-1; TRBD2 is a possible D gene (9 bases). The CDR3 consists of 17 residues. V was clipped by 6 bases and J by 2 bases, with 21 bases between them. Germline CDR1 reads SGHRS; CDR2 reads YFSETQ. This CDR3 is CASTGGGSGGAYNEQFF. In DNA form, the CDR3 reads TGCGCCAGCACAGGGGGCGGTAGCGGGGGCGCCTACAATGAGCAGTTCTTC.

The V call is TRBV5-4, the J call TRBJ1-1; tentative D call: TRBD1 (6 bases). There are 14 residues in the CDR3. Trimming cost V 4 bases and J 0 bases, with 10 bases left between them. Germline-derived CDR1 and CDR2 are SGHNT and YYREEE (reference sequence). CDR3 sequence reads: CASSPDRMNTEAFF. The CDR3 DNA reads as TGTGCCAGCAGCCCAGACAGGATGAACACTGAAGCTTTCTTT.

J is TRBJ1-1 and V is TRBV6-6, with D tentatively TRBD1 (5 bases). Looked up from germline, CDR1 is MNHNY and CDR2 is SVGAGI (reference sequence). V was clipped by 2 bases and J by 9 bases, with 13 bases between them. The CDR3 extends over 13 amino acids. CDR3 sequence: CASSYGALSQAFF. CDR3 nucleotide sequence: TGTGCCAGCAGTTACGGGGCCCTCTCCCAAGCTTTCTTT.

The genes are TRBV6-5 and TRBJ1-2; D perhaps matches TRBD1 (6 bases). Trimming shortened V by 6 bases and J by 7 bases, and 15 bases separated the two germline ends. The CDR3 loop spans 13 amino acids. The germline CDR1 and CDR2 sequences are MNHEY and SVGAGI. CDR3 nucleotide sequence: TGTGCCAGCAGCCTAATAACAGGGTTTGGCTACACCTTC. Protein sequence: CASSLITGFGYTF.

The chain couples TRBV7-9 to TRBJ1-1; 10 bases match TRBD1. After removal of 9 bases from V and 1 base from J, the junction contained 2 bases not matched to a gene. Germline loops: CDR1 SEHNR, CDR2 FQNEAQ (reference sequence). CDR3 size: 13 residues. CDR3 sequence: CASDRGRNTEAFF. CDR3 bases: TGTGCCAGTGACAGGGGGCGGAACACTGAAGCTTTCTTT.

The chain joins TRBV28 to TRBJ2-7; D is uncertain. Trimming left V 4 bases short and J 3 bases short, with 4 bases between. The CDR3 totals 11 residues. Germline V gene sequence: CDR1 MDHEN, CDR2 SYDVKM. CDR3 DNA sequence: TGTGCCAGCAGTTCCCACTACGAGCAGTACTTC. Encoded protein: CASSSHYEQYF.

The chain recombines TRBV4-1 with TRBJ1-2; 7 positions agree with TRBD1. The CDR3 consists of 15 residues. The germline V gene has CDR1 MGHRA and CDR2 YSYEKL. V lost 0 bases and J lost 8; bases outside the gene matches: 9. The CDR3 reads CASSQEGTEIGGYTF. As DNA, the CDR3 is TGCGCCAGCAGCCAAGAGGGGACAGAGATAGGAGGCTACACCTTC.

The CDR3, as DNA: TGTGCCAGCAGAGTTGGAGGGAGCCACTACGAGCAGTACTTC. Its translation: CASRVGGSHYEQYF. V gene TRBV28 combines with J gene TRBJ2-7, with D perhaps matching TRBD2 (6 bases). Germline V gene sequence: CDR1 MDHEN, CDR2 SYDVKM. Trimming took off 6 bases at V and 3 bases at J, with 15 bases between the two ends. The CDR3 covers 14 residues.

This clone appeared a few times. This chain's CDR3 is CASLGGEETQYF. CDR3 nucleotides: TGTGCCAGCCTTGGAGGGGAAGAGACCCAGTACTTC. This chain uses TRBV2 with TRBJ2-5; TRBD2 is a possible D gene (6 bases). V was pared by 8 bases and J by 3 bases, with 10 bases between. Germline CDR1 reads SNHLY; CDR2 reads FYNNEI. This CDR3 region has 12 residues. The full variable domain, with the rest looked up from reference TRBV2 and TRBJ2-5, is EPEVTQTPSHQVTQMGQEVILRCVPISNHLYFYWYRQILGQKVEFLVSFYNNEISEKSEIFDDQFSVERPDGSNFTLKIRSTKLEDSAMYFCASLGGEETQYFGPGTRLLVL.

This clone is medium-sized by share. V usage is TRBV10-3 and J usage is TRBJ1-1, with D tentatively TRBD1 (5 bases). This CDR3 is 13 amino acids long. CDR1 is ENHRY, CDR2 SYGVKD, per germline. Trimming cost V 10 bases and J 1 base, with 13 bases left between them. The chain's CDR3 is CATSLTANTEAFF. The CDR3, as DNA: TGTGCCACGAGCCTGACAGCGAACACTGAAGCTTTCTTT.

The V and J genes are TRBV2 and TRBJ1-2; 9 bases line up with TRBD1. V was pared by 5 bases and J by 8 bases, with 15 bases of the junction left unmatched. Germline V lookup: CDR1 SNHLY, CDR2 FYNNEI. The CDR3 contains 16 residues. The CDR3 nucleotides are TGTGCCAGCAGTAAATTTCAGACAGGGGGAGTCGGGGGCTACACCTTC. Encoded protein: CASSKFQTGGVGGYTF.

J is TRBJ2-7 and V is TRBV6-5; D unresolved. The CDR3 covers 11 residues. CDR1 is MNHEY and CDR2 is SVGAGI in the germline V gene. Trimming stripped 6 bases from V and 2 bases from J, with 5 bases between. The CDR3 protein is CASSATYEQYF. CDR3 coding DNA: TGTGCCAGCAGCGCGACCTACGAGCAGTACTTC.

The genes are TRBV11-2 and TRBJ2-5; TRBD2 is a possible D gene (5 bases). V lost 0 bases and J lost 2, with 10 bases in between. Germline values: CDR1 SGHAT, CDR2 FQNNGV. The CDR3 runs 15 residues. CDR3 residues: CASSLDPPGQETQYF. The CDR3 nucleotides read TGTGCCAGCAGCTTAGATCCCCCGGGACAAGAGACCCAGTACTTC.

The chain is built from TRBV2 and TRBJ2-7; D may be TRBD2 (7 bases). Per the germline V gene, CDR1 is SNHLY and CDR2 is FYNNEI. The V end lost 6 bases, the J end lost 3 bases, and 15 bases lay between the germline ends. The CDR3 spans 14 residues. Here the CDR3 reads CASSRRGGNYEQYF. CDR3 nucleotide sequence: TGTGCCAGCAGCCGGAGGGGGGGGAACTACGAGCAGTACTTC.